Presented here are 29 T cell receptor beta chains from one specimen sequenced in a study of T cell changes during pregnancy in multiple sclerosis. Some clones are missing from TCRdb's copy, which holds only in-frame ones; the method was immunoSEQ multiplex PCR. The sample includes more than 65,000 clones, about 85% of them seen just once. The specimen comprised peripheral blood, sampled before pregnancy. These receptors were taken from a female donor with multiple sclerosis, enrolled in a pregnancy study.

This clone showed up just once. The V gene is TRBV10-2, the J gene TRBJ2-5; D possibly corresponds to TRBD1 (6 bases). Germline V CDR1 and CDR2: WSHSY, SAAADI. V was cut by 3 bases and J by 5 bases, with 13 bases left in between. The CDR3 is 14 residues long. In nucleotides, the CDR3 is TGCGCCAGCAGTGATGATGGGGGCCGGGAGACCCAGTACTTC. This codes for CASSDDGGRETQYF.

The rearrangement links TRBV5-6 to TRBJ1-1; D unresolved. The germline V gene has CDR1 SGHDT and CDR2 YYEEEE. The CDR3 is 12 residues long. Trimming shortened V by 3 bases and J by 11 bases, and 14 bases separated the two germline ends. CDR3 DNA sequence: TGTGCCAGCAGCTCAGGAACAGACCGGGCTTTCTTT. It is translated as CASSSGTDRAFF.

The gene calls are TRBV5-8 and TRBJ2-6; maybe TRBD1 (5 bases). Trimming cost V 3 bases and J 4 bases, with 11 bases left between them. CDR3 length equals 15 residues. From germline, CDR1 is SGHTS and CDR2 YDEGEE. CDR3 DNA sequence: TGTGCCAGCAGCTCGCAGGGTTCAGGGGCCAACGTCCTGACTTTC. Amino acid sequence: CASSSQGSGANVLTF.

V usage is TRBV19 and J usage is TRBJ2-7, with 10 bases fitting TRBD1. CDR3 length: 17 amino acids. Germline lookup yields CDR1 LNHDA and CDR2 SQIVND (reference sequence). Germline trimming cut 3 bases from V and 1 base from J; bases unmatched to any gene: 9. CDR3 in DNA: TGTGCCAGTAGTATCTACCCTGGACAGGGGGTTTCCTACGAGCAGTACTTC. Translation gives CASSIYPGQGVSYEQYF.

This chain links TRBV4-1 with TRBJ2-5, with 10 bases aligning to TRBD2. V was clipped by 5 bases and J by 1 base; unmatched bases: 7. Germline assignment: CDR1 MGHRA and CDR2 YSYEKL. The CDR3 runs to 16 residues. CDR3 sequence: CASSYEAGGLQETQYF. DNA for the CDR3: TGCGCCAGCAGCTATGAAGCGGGGGGGCTCCAAGAGACCCAGTACTTC.

V usage is TRBV7-9 and J usage is TRBJ2-1; 7 positions agree with TRBD1. With 2 bases clipped from V and 5 bases from J, the junction kept 9 bases outside the gene matches. CDR1 and CDR2 (germline): SEHNR, FQNEAQ (reference sequence). The CDR3 runs to 16 residues. The CDR3 DNA sequence: TGTGCCAGCAGCTTACTCCCGGGACAGCAAGACAATGAGCAGTTCTTC. Encoded protein: CASSLLPGQQDNEQFF.

The chain joins TRBV5-6 to TRBJ1-2, with D perhaps matching TRBD1 (6 bases). CDR3 size: 13 residues. V was cut by 4 bases and J by 6 bases, with 13 bases left in between. CDR1 is SGHDT and CDR2 is YYEEEE in the germline V gene. CDR3 nucleotide sequence: TGTGCCAGCAGCGGGGGGGCAGACAATGGCTACACCTTC. Residues: CASSGGADNGYTF.

V gene TRBV30 combines with J gene TRBJ2-4; D possibly corresponds to TRBD1 (5 bases). The V gene's germline CDR1 is GTSNPN and CDR2 SVGIG (reference sequence). V shed 0 bases and J shed 2 bases, with 8 bases lying between them. This CDR3 contains 14 residues. The CDR3 loop is CAWSVKGTKNIQYF. The CDR3 region has the DNA TGTGCCTGGAGTGTAAAGGGGACCAAAAACATTCAGTACTTC.

The chain employs TRBV6-1 and TRBJ2-7; D may be TRBD1 (10 bases). Germline-derived CDR1 and CDR2 are MNHNS and SASEGT. With 3 bases removed from V and 2 bases from J, the gap between germline ends came to 29 bases. The CDR3 has 20 residues. This CDR3 is CASSDETGGLLGLAPYEQYF. CDR3 in DNA: TGTGCCAGCAGTGACGAGACAGGGGGCTTGCTAGGACTAGCGCCCTACGAGCAGTACTTC.

The chain carries TRBV7-7 and TRBJ2-3, with TRBD2 matching over 12 bases. J lost 4 bases, V lost 2 bases, and 1 base had no gene match. This CDR3 is 15 amino acids long. CDR1 is SSHAT and CDR2 is FNYEAQ in the germline V gene (reference sequence). CDR3 in DNA: TGTGCCAGCAGCTTAAGACTAGCGGGGGCAGATACGCAGTATTTT. Protein product: CASSLRLAGADTQYF.

The chain employs TRBV15 and TRBJ1-2; D is unresolved. From germline, CDR1 is LNHNV and CDR2 YYDKDF (reference sequence). The CDR3 length is 15 residues. V was clipped by 5 bases and J by 0 bases, with 13 bases between them. CDR3 sequence: CATSPWAVANYGYTF. CDR3 sequence (DNA): TGTGCCACCAGCCCTTGGGCCGTAGCTAACTATGGCTACACCTTC.

J is TRBJ1-3 and V is TRBV5-1; D uncertain. The CDR3 covers 16 residues. The V gene's germline CDR1 is SGHRS and CDR2 YFSETQ. V gave up 4 bases and J gave up 0 bases, with 14 bases separating them. CDR3: CASSPVGESSGNTIYF. DNA of the CDR3: TGCGCCAGCAGCCCTGTGGGCGAGAGCTCTGGAAACACCATATATTTT.

The chain links TRBV7-6 to TRBJ2-7; 7 nucleotides align to TRBD1. The CDR3 contains 17 residues. Germline assignment: CDR1 SGHVS and CDR2 FNYEAQ. V dropped 4 bases and J dropped 4; count of bases not matched to a gene: 16. CDR3 residues: CASSSFPRGGSAYEQYF. CDR3 nucleotides: TGTGCCAGCAGCTCTTTTCCGAGAGGGGGCTCTGCGTACGAGCAGTACTTC.

This clone showed up just once. The V gene is TRBV6-1, the J gene TRBJ1-1; no definite D call. The CDR3 runs to 11 residues. Germline values: CDR1 MNHNS, CDR2 SASEGT. The ends were cut back, 2 bases at V and 6 bases at J, with 4 bases in the middle. The CDR3 region is CASSEFAEAFF. In DNA, the CDR3 is TGTGCCAGCAGTGAATTCGCTGAAGCTTTCTTT.

This clone was seen once. The CDR3 bases are TGCGCCAGCAGCTTGACTCCCCGTAGCTACAATGAGCAGTTCTTC. Protein: CASSLTPRSYNEQFF. J is TRBJ2-1 and V is TRBV5-1; D is undetermined. CDR1 SGHRS and CDR2 YFSETQ come from the germline V gene. Trimming shortened V by 1 base and J by 3 bases, and 11 bases separated the two germline ends. The CDR3 extends over 15 amino acids.

The DNA of the CDR3 is TGTGCCAGCAGCGTAGGGGACAGGAGCTCTGGAAACACCATATATTTT. Protein: CASSVGDRSSGNTIYF. The chain employs TRBV9 and TRBJ1-3, with 8 bases aligning to TRBD1. The germline gives CDR1 SGDLS, CDR2 YYNGEE. The CDR3 length is 16 residues. The trim removed 0 bases at V and 0 bases at J, leaving 2 bases unmatched.

This sequence joins TRBV7-8 and TRBJ1-2; 7 bases fit TRBD1. With V trimmed by 4 bases and J by 7 bases, 9 bases remained unmatched. Germline CDR1 and CDR2: SGHVS and FQNEAQ. The CDR3 loop spans 14 amino acids. The CDR3 nucleotides read TGTGCCAGCAGCTGGGAGAAGGGGGCAGGTGGCTACACCTTC. Its protein is CASSWEKGAGGYTF.

The chain combines TRBV9 with TRBJ2-5; TRBD2 might be the D (6 bases). V lost 4 bases to trimming and J lost 4 bases, with 11 bases between them. Germline V gene sequence: CDR1 SGDLS, CDR2 YYNGEE. This CDR3 is 13 amino acids long. The CDR3 coding sequence is TGTGCCAGCAGCCTCGGAGGGTCAGAGACCCAGTACTTC. This sequence encodes CASSLGGSETQYF.

The CDR3 here is CASSLGQRGEKLFF. Written as DNA, the CDR3 is TGTGCCAGCAGCCTAGGACAGAGGGGTGAAAAACTGTTTTTT. J is TRBJ1-4 and V is TRBV5-4; weak D call: TRBD1 (6 bases). V lost 4 bases to trimming and J lost 7 bases, with 14 bases between them. Germline V gives CDR1 SGHNT, CDR2 YYREEE (reference sequence). The CDR3 runs 14 residues. Filled out from reference TRBV5-4 and TRBJ1-4, the complete variable domain reads ETGVTQSPTHLIKTRGQQVTLRCSSQSGHNTVSWYQQALGQGPQFIFQYYREEENGRGNFPPRFSGLQFPNYSSELNVNALELDDSALYLCASSLGQRGEKLFFGSGTQLSVL.

The chain links TRBV4-2 to TRBJ2-3, with 13 bases identical to TRBD2. Germline-derived CDR1 and CDR2 are LGHNA and YNFKEQ. The CDR3 consists of 16 residues. J lost 0 bases, V lost 3 bases, and 0 bases had no gene match. In DNA form, the CDR3 reads TGTGCCAGCAGCCAGGGACTAGCGGGGAGCACAGATACGCAGTATTTT. It yields the protein CASSQGLAGSTDTQYF.

The V and J genes are TRBV7-2 and TRBJ2-7, with 8 bases aligning to TRBD2. The V and J ends lost 5 bases and 0 bases, in that order; junction bases with no gene match: 6. Germline V CDR1 and CDR2: SGHTA, FQGNSA. This CDR3 has 15 residues. CDR3 in DNA: TGTGCCAGCAGCCTTAGCGGGGCCAGCTCCTACGAGCAGTACTTC. Translated: CASSLSGASSYEQYF. The entire variable domain, with the rest obtained from reference TRBV7-2 and TRBJ2-7, is as follows: GAGVSQSPSNKVTEKGKDVELRCDPISGHTALYWYRQSLGQGLEFLIYFQGNSAPDKSGLPSDRFSAERTGGSVSTLTIQRTQQEDSAVYLCASSLSGASSYEQYFGPGTRLTVT.

The CDR3 nucleotides read TGTGCCAGCAGCCCCGACAGTGATCAGCCCCAGCATTTT. As protein: CASSPDSDQPQHF. V is TRBV6-1 and J is TRBJ1-5; weak D call: TRBD1 (5 bases). CDR1 is MNHNS and CDR2 is SASEGT in the germline V gene. The CDR3 loop spans 13 amino acids. Trimming took 6 bases from V and 5 from J, leaving 11 bases between them.

V is TRBV11-2 and J is TRBJ1-2; 10 bases are a match to TRBD1. Germline CDR1 reads SGHAT; CDR2 reads FQNNGV. This CDR3 contains 14 residues. Trimming at V came to 4 bases and at J to 7 bases, leaving 6 bases not matched to a gene. The CDR3 nucleotides are TGTGCCAGCAGCTCCCGGGACAGGGGACGTGGCTACACCTTC. Translation gives CASSSRDRGRGYTF.

This rearrangement joins TRBV4-1 to TRBJ2-1, with D perhaps TRBD1 (5 bases). V was pared by 6 bases and J by 0 bases, with 12 bases between. Germline-derived CDR1 and CDR2 are MGHRA and YSYEKL. This CDR3 has 15 residues. The CDR3: CASSLDSSSYNEQFF. CDR3 DNA: TGCGCCAGCAGTCTCGACAGTAGCTCCTACAATGAGCAGTTCTTC.

This CDR3 reads CASSPTRGGRGLRTDTQYF. The CDR3 nucleotides read TGCGCCAGCAGCCCCACAAGGGGGGGCAGGGGGCTTCGCACAGATACGCAGTATTTT. The V call is TRBV4-3, the J call TRBJ2-3, with D maybe TRBD1 (8 bases). The germline gives CDR1 LGHNA, CDR2 YSLEER. V was trimmed by 4 bases and J by 1 base, leaving 24 bases between them. CDR3 length equals 19 residues.

The rearrangement links TRBV7-2 to TRBJ1-1; no reliable D call. There are 12 residues in the CDR3. Germline V gene data show CDR1 as SGHTA and CDR2 as FQGNSA. Trimming pared 1 base from V and 10 bases from J, leaving 10 bases between. The CDR3 reads CASSLGQHRAFF. The CDR3 coding sequence is TGTGCCAGCAGCTTAGGGCAGCACAGAGCTTTCTTT. Full variable domain (rest looked up from reference TRBV7-2 and TRBJ1-1): GAGVSQSPSNKVTEKGKDVELRCDPISGHTALYWYRQSLGQGLEFLIYFQGNSAPDKSGLPSDRFSAERTGGSVSTLTIQRTQQEDSAVYLCASSLGQHRAFFGQGTRLTVV.

The V call is TRBV7-9, the J call TRBJ2-5; D might be TRBD1 (6 bases). The germline CDR1 and CDR2 sequences are SEHNR and FQNEAQ (reference sequence). The V and J ends lost 2 bases and 2 bases respectively, with 9 bases between them. The CDR3 spans 14 residues. For the CDR3, the DNA is TGTGCCAGCAGCTTATATCAGGGGCAAGAGACCCAGTACTTC. Amino acid sequence: CASSLYQGQETQYF.

This clone was found once. The V gene is TRBV19, the J gene TRBJ1-5, with D possibly matching TRBD1 (5 bases). Germline CDR1 reads LNHDA; CDR2 reads SQIVND (reference sequence). This CDR3 has 15 amino acids. Trimming removed 4 bases at V and 0 bases at J, with 10 bases between. As DNA, the CDR3 is TGTGCCAGTAGTAAGGCGGGGGATAGCAATCAGCCCCAGCATTTT. This sequence encodes CASSKAGDSNQPQHF.

The chain employs TRBV27 and TRBJ2-5; 9 bases map to TRBD2. The germline V gene has CDR1 MNHEY and CDR2 SMNVEV (reference sequence). Unmatched junction bases numbered 6, after V lost 5 bases and J lost 5 bases. The CDR3 has 14 residues. CDR3 DNA sequence: TGTGCCAGCAGTCCGGGACTAGCCGGGGAGACCCAGTACTTC. Its protein is CASSPGLAGETQYF.